Each of the 13 T cell receptor beta chains below was sequenced from the same sample in a study of cytomegalovirus exposure and HLA in healthy donors. In the PCR, 60 Vbeta and 13 Jbeta primers were used. Method: immunoSEQ multiplex PCR; TCRdb's copy keeps in-frame clones and lacks some. This table holds about 130,000 clones, roughly 10% found once. The sequenced sample consisted of PBMCs. These receptors came from a woman in her late teens or twenties in good health and CMV-seropositive.

The rearrangement uses TRBV5-5 and TRBJ2-1; TRBD2 aligns across 11 bases. This CDR3 has 20 residues. Trimming cost V 4 bases and J 0 bases; bases outside gene matches: 15. Germline V gives CDR1 SGHKS, CDR2 YYEKEE (reference sequence). The CDR3 DNA sequence: TGTGCCAGCAGCCGAGCATCATATAGCGGGAGGGATAGCTCCTACAATGAGCAGTTCTTC. The encoded protein is CASSRASYSGRDSSYNEQFF.

V usage is TRBV29-1 and J usage is TRBJ1-1; D ambiguous. The germline CDR1 and CDR2 sequences are SQVTM and ANQGSEA. The CDR3 loop spans 13 amino acids. V was shortened by 1 base and J by 4 bases, with 10 bases between the two germline ends. This chain's CDR3 is CSVEGRVGTEAFF. The CDR3 DNA reads as TGCAGCGTTGAAGGGCGGGTGGGCACTGAAGCTTTCTTT.

V is TRBV6-1 and J is TRBJ2-7, with 9 bases lining up with TRBD2. V was pared by 3 bases and J by 6 bases, with 6 bases of the junction left unmatched. Germline CDR1 is MNHNS and CDR2 is SASEGT. This CDR3 is 14 amino acids long. CDR3 in DNA: TGTGCCAGCAGTGACAGGCTAGCGGGGCGCGAGCAGTACTTC. Translating it yields CASSDRLAGREQYF.

V usage is TRBV5-1 and J usage is TRBJ2-1; maybe TRBD2 (6 bases). Germline V gene sequence: CDR1 SGHRS, CDR2 YFSETQ. There are 15 residues in the CDR3. V was clipped by 4 bases and J by 7 bases, with 18 bases between them. This chain's CDR3 is CASSPMTYGGNEQFF. The CDR3 DNA reads TGCGCCAGCAGCCCAATGACTTACGGGGGTAATGAGCAGTTCTTC.

The chain employs TRBV19 and TRBJ2-7, with 7 bases lining up with TRBD1. The CDR3 is 14 residues long. J gave up 1 base and V 1 base, and 1 base lay outside the gene matches. Germline lookup yields CDR1 LNHDA and CDR2 SQIVND (reference sequence). The CDR3 loop reads CASSIGQGSYEQYF. The CDR3 coding sequence is TGTGCCAGTAGTATAGGACAGGGTTCCTACGAGCAGTACTTC.

Remarks on this clone: The conserved phenylalanine or tryptophan is not found at the CDR3 terminus, so this likely reflects a read error. The V call is TRBV10-2, the J call TRBJ1-5; 7 nucleotides agree with TRBD1. This CDR3 comprises 13 residues. Unmatched junction bases numbered 5, after V lost 8 bases and J lost 4 bases. Germline lookup yields CDR1 WSHSY and CDR2 SAAADI. The CDR3 spells CASVGGRNQPQHV. CDR3 bases: TGCGCCAGCGTAGGGGGCAGGAATCAGCCCCAGCATGTT.

The gene calls are TRBV11-3 and TRBJ2-3; the D gene is possibly TRBD1 (5 bases). V was pared by 6 bases and J by 0 bases, with 13 bases between. Germline V gene lookup returns CDR1 SGHNT and CDR2 YENEEA. The CDR3 loop spans 15 amino acids. The CDR3: CASRRTITSTDTQYF. The CDR3 region has the DNA TGTGCCAGCAGGAGGACAATAACTAGCACAGATACGCAGTATTTT.

The chain recombines TRBV7-9 with TRBJ2-1; 7 nucleotides line up with TRBD2. V lost 0 bases, J lost 12 bases, and 8 bases stayed unmatched. Germline V gene lookup returns CDR1 SEHNR and CDR2 FQNEAQ (reference sequence). This CDR3 spans 14 amino acids. The CDR3 bases are TGTGCCAGCAGCTTAGCGTGGGATTGGACTAGGCAGTTCTTC. This sequence encodes CASSLAWDWTRQFF.

This chain joins TRBV10-1 and TRBJ2-3; perhaps TRBD2 as D (5 bases). From germline, CDR1 is WNHNN and CDR2 SYGVQD (reference sequence). This CDR3 is 14 amino acids long. V lost 3 bases and J 6 bases, leaving 13 bases between the germline ends. CDR3 in DNA: TGCGCCAGCAGTGATGGGTGGGGAGTGGATACGCAGTATTTT. Amino acids: CASSDGWGVDTQYF.

This clone was detected a few times. The chain uses TRBV11-2 and TRBJ2-5; the D gene is possibly TRBD1 (5 bases). There are 14 residues in the CDR3. V dropped 1 base and J dropped 1 base, with 7 bases sitting between them. CDR1 is SGHAT and CDR2 is FQNNGV in the germline V gene. The CDR3 loop is CASSLVRAQETQYF. The CDR3, as DNA: TGTGCCAGCAGCTTAGTCAGGGCCCAAGAGACCCAGTACTTC.

This clone has only a few counts. Different DNA sequences within this sample yield the same CDR3. The chain joins TRBV9 to TRBJ2-2, with D perhaps matching TRBD2 (6 bases). Trimming cost V 0 bases and J 5 bases, with 8 bases left between them. CDR3 length: 14 residues. Germline V gene lookup returns CDR1 SGDLS and CDR2 YYNGEE. The CDR3 DNA sequence: TGTGCCAGCAGCGTAGGGGGAGGTACCGGGGAGCTGTTTTTT. Protein sequence: CASSVGGGTGELFF.

In its sample, this clone was seen a few times. V is TRBV4-1 and J is TRBJ1-1; no reliable D call. This CDR3 contains 17 residues. Germline V gene data show CDR1 as MGHRA and CDR2 as YSYEKL. Trimming pared 1 base from V and 1 base from J, leaving 16 bases between. CDR3 protein: CASSQVQPGLSNTEAFF. CDR3 sequence (DNA): TGCGCCAGCAGCCAAGTTCAGCCAGGTCTCTCGAACACTGAAGCTTTCTTT.

This clone has a handful of counts. The gene calls are TRBV19 and TRBJ2-7, with 12 bases fitting TRBD2. The V and J ends lost 4 bases and 6 bases, in that order; junction bases with no gene match: 7. Germline V gene data show CDR1 as LNHDA and CDR2 as SQIVND (reference sequence). This CDR3 has 15 residues. CDR3: CASSRKGLAGTEQYF. CDR3 nucleotide sequence: TGTGCCAGTAGTAGAAAAGGACTAGCGGGAACCGAGCAGTACTTC. Full variable domain (remainder filled in from reference TRBV19 and TRBJ2-7): DGGITQSPKYLFRKEGQNVTLSCEQNLNHDAMYWYRQDPGQGLRLIYYSQIVNDFQKGDIAEGYSVSREKKESFPLTVTSAQKNPTAFYLCASSRKGLAGTEQYFGPGTRLTVT.